These 18 T cell receptor beta chains originate from one sample sequenced in a study of blood T cell repertoires in COVID-19. The repertoire was sequenced with immunoSEQ multiplex PCR; TCRdb's copy has only in-frame clones and lacks some. The data contain over 400,000 clones, more than 80% of them singletons. Sequenced input: peripheral blood. The receptors here all came from a woman under 40 with active or convalescent COVID-19.

The chain employs TRBV10-3 and TRBJ2-1; 8 nucleotides agree with TRBD2. This CDR3 region has 15 residues. V lost 3 bases, J lost 0 bases, and 1 base stayed unmatched. Germline V CDR1 and CDR2: ENHRY, SYGVKD. CDR3 amino acids: CAISDTSGSYNEQFF. The CDR3 DNA sequence: TGTGCCATCAGTGATACTAGCGGCTCCTACAATGAGCAGTTCTTC.

The V call is TRBV7-2, the J call TRBJ1-2, with TRBD1 matching over 8 bases. The trim removed 4 bases at V and 4 bases at J, leaving 11 bases unmatched. This CDR3 is 16 amino acids long. Germline-derived CDR1 and CDR2 are SGHTA and FQGNSA. Written as DNA, the CDR3 is TGTGCCAGCAGCTCCTATACAGGGGGAGAGGGCTATGGCTACACCTTC. It yields the protein CASSSYTGGEGYGYTF.

The chain combines TRBV25-1 with TRBJ1-1; TRBD1 might be the D (6 bases). In germline, CDR1 is MGHDK, CDR2 SYGVNS. This CDR3 is 15 amino acids long. Trimming removed 0 bases at V and 1 base at J, with 9 bases between. CDR3 sequence: CASSEYWGQNTEAFF. CDR3 in DNA: TGTGCCAGCAGTGAATATTGGGGACAGAACACTGAAGCTTTCTTT.

The rearrangement joins TRBV9 to TRBJ1-2; TRBD1 matches 8 bases. The V segment lost 0 bases and the J segment 5 bases; nucleotides outside the gene matches: 9. The germline gives CDR1 SGDLS, CDR2 YYNGEE. The length of the CDR3 is 16 residues. CDR3 nucleotides: TGTGCCAGCAGCGTAGCGCTCACGGACAGGGTGTATGGCTACACCTTC. Protein: CASSVALTDRVYGYTF. The variable domain in full, with the rest retrieved from reference TRBV9 and TRBJ1-2, is DSGVTQTPKHLITATGQRVTLRCSPRSGDLSVYWYQQSLDQGLQFLIQYYNGEERAKGNILERFSAQQFPDLHSELNLSSLELGDSALYFCASSVALTDRVYGYTFGSGTRLTVV.

The rearrangement links TRBV27 to TRBJ1-5, with a tentative D call TRBD1 (5 bases). Germline values: CDR1 MNHEY, CDR2 SMNVEV (reference sequence). The CDR3 loop spans 15 amino acids. V lost 4 bases and J 1 base, leaving 11 bases between the germline ends. This chain's CDR3 is CASSSDNLSNQPQHF. DNA for the CDR3: TGTGCCAGCAGTTCGGACAATTTGAGCAATCAGCCCCAGCATTTT.

The CDR3 loop is CASSIGGGYYNEQFF. CDR3 bases: TGTGCCAGTAGTATCGGGGGGGGTTATTACAATGAGCAGTTCTTC. The chain employs TRBV19 and TRBJ2-1, with 8 bases that match TRBD2. The V segment lost 3 bases and the J segment 4 bases; nucleotides outside the gene matches: 5. Germline loops: CDR1 LNHDA, CDR2 SQIVND (reference sequence). The CDR3 is made up of 15 amino acids.

There are a few counts of this clone. The rearrangement joins TRBV27 to TRBJ2-7; TRBD1 might be the D (5 bases). The ends were cut back, 1 base at V and 2 bases at J, with 15 bases in the middle. The CDR3 has 16 amino acids. Germline loops: CDR1 MNHEY, CDR2 SMNVEV (reference sequence). The CDR3 nucleotides read TGTGCCAGCAGTTTATATTCCGTGGGGCCGACCTACGAGCAGTACTTC. Its translation is CASSLYSVGPTYEQYF.

This rearrangement joins TRBV24-1 to TRBJ2-3; 7 bases fit TRBD2. Germline CDR1 is KGHDR and CDR2 is SFDVKD. This CDR3 contains 14 residues. The V gene end was trimmed by 12 bases and the J gene end by 2 bases; junction bases not matched to a gene: 10. CDR3 coding DNA: TGTGCCGCCTCCAGTGGGGGGGACACAGATACGCAGTATTTT. Residues: CAASSGGDTDTQYF.

CDR3 residues: CASSLAGTGPDTGELFF. The CDR3 coding sequence is TGTGCCAGCAGCTTGGCCGGGACAGGGCCGGACACCGGGGAGCTGTTTTTT. This chain joins TRBV5-6 and TRBJ2-2; 9 bases match TRBD1. Germline V gene sequence: CDR1 SGHDT, CDR2 YYEEEE. Trimming removed 0 bases from V and 3 bases from J; junction bases left unmatched: 6. The CDR3 length is 17 residues.

The V and J genes are TRBV10-3 and TRBJ2-2; 11 bases fit TRBD2. Per the germline V gene, CDR1 is ENHRY and CDR2 is SYGVKD. The CDR3 is made up of 14 amino acids. Losses at the gene ends were 10 bases for V and 5 bases for J; bases not matched to a gene: 6. This chain's CDR3 is CATNLAGGTGELFF. The CDR3 nucleotides read TGTGCCACCAACCTAGCGGGAGGTACCGGGGAGCTGTTTTTT.

V is TRBV27 and J is TRBJ1-3; D might be TRBD1 (6 bases). Trimming removed 8 bases from V and 4 bases from J, with 15 bases in between. The V gene's germline CDR1 is MNHEY and CDR2 SMNVEV (reference sequence). The CDR3 covers 14 residues. The DNA for the CDR3 is TGTGCCAGCGGTTCCGGGGGGCTCGGAAACACCATATATTTT. It codes for CASGSGGLGNTIYF.

The J gene is TRBJ1-2, the V gene TRBV27, with 11 bases aligning to TRBD1. The V gene end was trimmed by 6 bases and the J gene end by 4 bases; junction bases not matched to a gene: 7. Germline V gives CDR1 MNHEY, CDR2 SMNVEV (reference sequence). This CDR3 spans 15 amino acids. The CDR3 bases are TGTGCCAGCAGCCCCGGGACAGGGGGGATCTATGGCTACACCTTC. It encodes CASSPGTGGIYGYTF.

CDR3 bases: TGCGCCAGCAGCTGGTCGGGACAGGGGGGCTATGGCTACACCTTC. Translation: CASSWSGQGGYGYTF. The chain employs TRBV5-1 and TRBJ1-2, with 11 bases matching TRBD1. The germline gives CDR1 SGHRS, CDR2 YFSETQ. J lost 4 bases, V lost 3 bases, and 5 bases had no gene match. The CDR3 loop spans 15 amino acids.

This chain uses TRBV7-9 with TRBJ2-7; TRBD1 matches 7 bases. V lost 5 bases to trimming and J lost 7 bases; unmatched junction nucleotides: 17. This CDR3 comprises 16 residues. The germline gives CDR1 SEHNR, CDR2 FQNEAQ (reference sequence). This CDR3 reads CASSRDRALTSTEQYF. CDR3 DNA: TGTGCCAGCAGCAGAGACAGGGCCCTCACCTCCACTGAGCAGTACTTC.

The chain has TRBV4-1 and TRBJ2-7; 11 bases align to TRBD2. The junction had 11 bases not matched to a gene; V was cut back by 4 bases and J by 0 bases. Germline-derived CDR1 and CDR2 are MGHRA and YSYEKL. CDR3 length: 18 residues. DNA for the CDR3: TGCGCCAGCAGCCCTCAGTTCATGGGGACTAGCGGCTCCTACGAGCAGTACTTC. This encodes CASSPQFMGTSGSYEQYF.

This chain connects TRBV2 to TRBJ1-2; no clear D gene. Trimming shortened V by 10 bases and J by 4 bases, and 16 bases separated the two germline ends. Germline CDR1 is SNHLY and CDR2 is FYNNEI. The CDR3 has 13 amino acids. CDR3 residues: CATQEGSGYGYTF. The CDR3, as DNA: TGTGCCACTCAAGAGGGTTCGGGCTATGGCTACACCTTC.

V and J are TRBV6-5 and TRBJ2-2; 8 bases are a match to TRBD1. With 4 bases clipped from V and 5 bases from J, the junction kept 3 bases outside the gene matches. CDR1 and CDR2 (germline): MNHEY, SVGAGI. CDR3 length equals 14 residues. CDR3 DNA: TGTGCCAGCAGTTCCGACAGGGGTACCGGGGAGCTGTTTTTT. It specifies CASSSDRGTGELFF.

The chain links TRBV4-1 to TRBJ1-6; D is unresolved. The CDR3 is made up of 15 amino acids. The germline CDR1 and CDR2 sequences are MGHRA and YSYEKL. Trimming took 0 bases from V and 4 from J, leaving 7 bases between them. The CDR3 nucleotides are TGCGCCAGCAGCCAAGAGCCAGGTTATAATTCACCCCTCCACTTT. Its translation is CASSQEPGYNSPLHF.